This T cell receptor (beta chain) was recovered during a study of B cell selection in AIRE deficiency. Study findings and constraints: About 30.6% of healthy-shared Treg sequences were found among patient Tconv cells. Only around a tenth of approximately 3,700 shared Treg sequences were patient-specific; 31.6% healthy-specific. CDR3s were shorter in shared Treg sequences, reflecting few non-templated nucleotide insertions.

Of note for this clone: Its antigen is still unknown.

Per the authors' pipeline: Roughly 110,000 patient and about 1.4x10^5 healthy donor in-frame TCRbeta sequences came from conventional T cells. TCRdb's table, derived via immunoSEQ multiplex PCR, lists solely in-frame clones and lacks some. The V and J calls and the clone size are those of that table, but D and trimming were determined from the DNA. The table records tens of thousands of clones, 95% to 98% of them present only once. CDR1 and CDR2 from the germline V gene are SEHNR and FQNEAQ (reference sequence). The CDR3 sequence is 14 residues long. Trimming took off 10 bases at V and 5 bases at J, with 21 bases between the two ends. Conventional CD4 T cells were sorted as CD4+CD127+ cells.

Sequenced input: conventional CD4+ T cells sorted from PBMCs. The chain employs TRBV7-9 and TRBJ2-7, with unresolved D. The TCR sequence derives from a human donor with AIRE deficiency. CDR3 region: CATTFWAILDEQYF. DNA of the CDR3: TGTGCCACCACGTTTTGGGCGATATTGGACGAGCAGTACTTC.